This entry describes one T cell receptor (beta chain). The sample originates from a study of identical twins. CDR3 length: 15 amino acids. The V end lost 3 bases, the J end lost 5 bases, and 16 bases lay between the germline ends. TCRdb redid the calling of the 5' RACE reads with MiXCR, one entry per CDR3 protein. There are 700,000 to 950,000 distinct CDR3 sequences in the sample; around an eighth occur only once, and under 2% lies in the top ten. These data are also associated with another study on yellow fever vaccine responses in identical twins.

This sequence was found in a woman aged 18-29 years in good health. The chain couples TRBV12-3 or TRBV12-4 to TRBJ1-2; possibly TRBD1 for D (6 bases). The sample was PBMCs. The CDR3 here is CASSFGQKNEYGYTF. CDR3 coding DNA: TGTGCCAGCAGTTTCGGACAGAAGAATGAGTATGGCTACACCTTC.